Listed below are T cell receptor beta chains from one sample, sequenced in a study of post-analysis software for immune sequencing data. MiXCR was run by TCRdb on the PCR reads, yielding one entry per CDR3 protein. The sample consists of roughly 160,000 distinct CDR3 sequences, around 36% of them appearing once. The sequenced sample was blood, obtained after autologous hematopoietic stem cell transplantation. The receptors derive from a girl aged 10-17 years with multiple sclerosis. The CDR3 runs from the conserved cysteine through the conserved F or W. Fields, in order: J gene, V gene, D gene, clone size, CDR3 DNA, CDR3 protein. D genes are given only for firm matches. Rows give clone size only sometimes, using once, few, many, or a class for an expanded clone.

j_call: TRBJ2-4; v_call: TRBV11-2; d_call: NA; clone_size: NA; cdr3_nt: TGTGCCAGCAGCTTAGGGGGGCTTACCAAAAACATTCAGTACTTC; cdr3_aa: CASSLGGLTKNIQYF
j_call: TRBJ2-7; v_call: TRBV4-3; d_call: TRBD1; clone_size: few; cdr3_nt: TGCGCCAGCAGCCAAGATACGGGGACAGGTTCCTACGAGCAGTACTTC; cdr3_aa: CASSQDTGTGSYEQYF
j_call: TRBJ2-7; v_call: TRBV20-1; d_call: NA; clone_size: NA; cdr3_nt: TGCAGTGCGGTTCCGCCGGGGGCCTACGAGCAGTACTTC; cdr3_aa: CSAVPPGAYEQYF
j_call: TRBJ2-5; v_call: TRBV28; d_call: TRBD2; clone_size: NA; cdr3_nt: TGTGCCAGCAGTTTACTTAGCGGGAGAGGGAAAGAGACCCAGTACTTC; cdr3_aa: CASSLLSGRGKETQYF
j_call: TRBJ1-1; v_call: TRBV20-1; d_call: NA; clone_size: few; cdr3_nt: TGCAGTGCCGTTGACGGGGGTTTTGGTGAAGCTTTCTTT; cdr3_aa: CSAVDGGFGEAFF
j_call: TRBJ2-1; v_call: TRBV15; d_call: TRBD2; clone_size: few; cdr3_nt: TGTGCCACCGATAGCGGGAGAGGAGGCAATGAGCAGTTCTTC; cdr3_aa: CATDSGRGGNEQFF
j_call: TRBJ1-1; v_call: TRBV6-5; d_call: NA; clone_size: NA; cdr3_nt: TGTGCCAGCTCCGGACTTTACACTGAAGCTTTCTTT; cdr3_aa: CASSGLYTEAFF
j_call: TRBJ1-2; v_call: TRBV20-1; d_call: NA; clone_size: NA; cdr3_nt: TGCAGTGCTAGAGATCGGCGCAGGGATGGCTACACCTTC; cdr3_aa: CSARDRRRDGYTF
j_call: TRBJ1-5; v_call: TRBV28; d_call: NA; clone_size: few; cdr3_nt: TGTGCCAGCAGTACCACGCGGCAGCCCCAGCATTTT; cdr3_aa: CASSTTRQPQHF
j_call: TRBJ2-7; v_call: TRBV2; d_call: NA; clone_size: NA; cdr3_nt: TGTGCCAGCAGTGAAGCTTTGGCCCAAACCTACGAGCAGTACTTC; cdr3_aa: CASSEALAQTYEQYF
j_call: TRBJ1-1; v_call: TRBV7-3; d_call: NA; clone_size: few; cdr3_nt: TGTGCCAGCAGCCTTAACCCATATAATGAAGCTTTCTTT; cdr3_aa: CASSLNPYNEAFF
j_call: TRBJ2-1; v_call: TRBV14; d_call: TRBD2; clone_size: few; cdr3_nt: TGTGCCAGCAGCCAAGGTCGTCTAGCGGGAGCCCATGAGCAGTTCTTC; cdr3_aa: CASSQGRLAGAHEQFF
j_call: TRBJ2-7; v_call: TRBV2; d_call: NA; clone_size: few; cdr3_nt: TGTGCCAGCAGGGAGACGGGACATAGTTCCTACGAGCAGTACTTC; cdr3_aa: CASRETGHSSYEQYF
j_call: TRBJ2-3; v_call: TRBV20-1; d_call: NA; clone_size: NA; cdr3_nt: TGCAGTGCTAGAGGGAAGTCAACGGTCGCGCTCGATACGCAGTATTTT; cdr3_aa: CSARGKSTVALDTQYF
j_call: TRBJ1-5; v_call: TRBV12-3/TRBV12-4; d_call: NA; clone_size: many; cdr3_nt: TGTGCCAGCAGTTTCTACGGATTAAATCAGCCCCAGCATTTT; cdr3_aa: CASSFYGLNQPQHF
j_call: TRBJ2-1; v_call: TRBV6-5; d_call: NA; clone_size: NA; cdr3_nt: TGTGCCAGCAGTTACCAGGGGGGCTTGTTCAATGAGCAGTTCTTC; cdr3_aa: CASSYQGGLFNEQFF
j_call: TRBJ2-5; v_call: TRBV21-1; d_call: NA; clone_size: NA; cdr3_nt: TGTGCCAGCAGTCTCCGACCCGGCTACCAAGAGACCCAGTACTTC; cdr3_aa: CASSLRPGYQETQYF
j_call: TRBJ2-1; v_call: TRBV30; d_call: TRBD2; clone_size: few; cdr3_nt: TGTGCCTGGAACCAAGGGACTAGCTCGTCGAATGAGCAGTTCTTC; cdr3_aa: CAWNQGTSSSNEQFF
j_call: TRBJ2-1; v_call: TRBV12-3/TRBV12-4; d_call: NA; clone_size: few; cdr3_nt: TGTGCCAGCAGTTTAGGGCTAGTCGGCTCCTACAATGAGCAGTTCTTC; cdr3_aa: CASSLGLVGSYNEQFF
j_call: TRBJ2-7; v_call: TRBV29-1; d_call: TRBD2; clone_size: many; cdr3_nt: TGCAGCGTCGCCGGACTAGCGGGAGGGCCACGGAGCTCCTACGAGCAGTACTTC; cdr3_aa: CSVAGLAGGPRSSYEQYF
j_call: TRBJ2-7; v_call: TRBV4-1; d_call: TRBD2; clone_size: few; cdr3_nt: TGCGCCAGCAGCCAGTTGACTAGCGAGGTCTCCTACGAGCAGTACTTC; cdr3_aa: CASSQLTSEVSYEQYF
j_call: TRBJ2-1; v_call: TRBV6-4; d_call: NA; clone_size: NA; cdr3_nt: TGTGCCAGCAGTGCAGCTATCAGCTCCTACAATGAGCAGTTCTTC; cdr3_aa: CASSAAISSYNEQFF
j_call: TRBJ2-7; v_call: TRBV4-3; d_call: NA; clone_size: NA; cdr3_nt: TGCGCCAGCAGCCAAGATACCAGGGCCCACGAGCAGTACTTC; cdr3_aa: CASSQDTRAHEQYF
j_call: TRBJ1-1; v_call: TRBV20-1; d_call: NA; clone_size: many; cdr3_nt: TGCAGTGCTAGAGATTGGCGGCTGCAGAACACTGAAGCTTTCTTT; cdr3_aa: CSARDWRLQNTEAFF
j_call: TRBJ2-3; v_call: TRBV2; d_call: TRBD2; clone_size: NA; cdr3_nt: TGTGCCAGCAGTACTAGCGGGAGTTCGGGTCAGCTCTCAGATACGCAGTATTTT; cdr3_aa: CASSTSGSSGQLSDTQYF
j_call: TRBJ2-3; v_call: TRBV20-1; d_call: NA; clone_size: NA; cdr3_nt: TGCAGTGCTAGAAAACCAACTAGCACAGATACGCAGTATTTT; cdr3_aa: CSARKPTSTDTQYF
j_call: TRBJ2-3; v_call: TRBV18; d_call: TRBD1; clone_size: NA; cdr3_nt: TGTGCCAGCTCACCCAGACAGGGGAGCACAGATACGCATTATTTT; cdr3_aa: CASSPRQGSTDTHYF
j_call: TRBJ2-7; v_call: TRBV7-9; d_call: TRBD1; clone_size: NA; cdr3_nt: TGTGCCAGCAGCTTAGCAGGGGGCATTTATGAGCAGTACTTC; cdr3_aa: CASSLAGGIYEQYF
j_call: TRBJ2-4; v_call: TRBV7-8; d_call: NA; clone_size: NA; cdr3_nt: TGTGCCAGCAGCTTAGGGTCAGACATTCAGTACTTC; cdr3_aa: CASSLGSDIQYF
j_call: TRBJ2-1; v_call: TRBV2; d_call: TRBD1; clone_size: NA; cdr3_nt: TGTGCCAGCAGTCGAGGGACAGTCAATGAGCAGTTCTTC; cdr3_aa: CASSRGTVNEQFF
j_call: TRBJ2-3; v_call: TRBV12-3/TRBV12-4; d_call: TRBD2; clone_size: NA; cdr3_nt: TGTGCCAGCAGTCCGTCTAAAGCGGGAGTTCGTTGTGTCACGCAGTATTTT; cdr3_aa: CASSPSKAGVRCVTQYF
j_call: TRBJ1-2; v_call: TRBV19; d_call: NA; clone_size: NA; cdr3_nt: TGTGCCAGTAGTATGATGGGGGTCGCCTTTGGCTACACCTTC; cdr3_aa: CASSMMGVAFGYTF
j_call: TRBJ2-1; v_call: TRBV24-1; d_call: NA; clone_size: few; cdr3_nt: TGTGCCACCAGTGCGACTACCGACTACAATGAGCAGTTCTTC; cdr3_aa: CATSATTDYNEQFF
j_call: TRBJ2-1; v_call: TRBV7-3; d_call: NA; clone_size: NA; cdr3_nt: TGTGCCAGCAGCTCGACGAGGGAGGGGGCTAAGTACAATGAGCAGTTCTTC; cdr3_aa: CASSSTREGAKYNEQFF
j_call: TRBJ2-5; v_call: TRBV9; d_call: NA; clone_size: few; cdr3_nt: TGTGCCAGCAGCACCGCCCGGGGGGCTTGGGAGACCCAGTACTTC; cdr3_aa: CASSTARGAWETQYF
j_call: TRBJ1-1; v_call: TRBV7-2; d_call: NA; clone_size: many; cdr3_nt: TGTGCCAGCAGCTTAGAATATCCCAACAGTGAAGCTTTCTTT; cdr3_aa: CASSLEYPNSEAFF
j_call: TRBJ1-1; v_call: TRBV9; d_call: NA; clone_size: NA; cdr3_nt: TGTGCCAGCAGCGTAGAGGGCAGGGTGGACACTGAAGCTTTCTTT; cdr3_aa: CASSVEGRVDTEAFF
j_call: TRBJ2-1; v_call: TRBV27; d_call: TRBD1; clone_size: NA; cdr3_nt: TGTGCCGGCAGTAACCGGGACAGGGGAATCATGGAGCAGTTCTTC; cdr3_aa: CAGSNRDRGIMEQFF
j_call: TRBJ2-1; v_call: TRBV10-3; d_call: NA; clone_size: few; cdr3_nt: TGTGCCATCAGTGACGATAGGAGCAATGGGCAGTTCTTC; cdr3_aa: CAISDDRSNGQFF